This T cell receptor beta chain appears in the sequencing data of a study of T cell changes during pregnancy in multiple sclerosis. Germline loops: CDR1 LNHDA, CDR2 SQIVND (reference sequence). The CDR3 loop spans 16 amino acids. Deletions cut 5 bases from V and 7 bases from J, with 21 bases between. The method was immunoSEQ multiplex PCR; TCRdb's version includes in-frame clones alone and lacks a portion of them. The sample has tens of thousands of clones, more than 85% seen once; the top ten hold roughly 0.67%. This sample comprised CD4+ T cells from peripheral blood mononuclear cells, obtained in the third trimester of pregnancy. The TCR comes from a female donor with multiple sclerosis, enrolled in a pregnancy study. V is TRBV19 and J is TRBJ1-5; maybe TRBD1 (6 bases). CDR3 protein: CASSLGVRGTTQPQHF. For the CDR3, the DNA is TGTGCCAGTAGTCTAGGGGTCAGGGGAACCACACAGCCCCAGCATTTT.